The T cell receptor beta chain under discussion was sequenced for a study of cytomegalovirus exposure and HLA in healthy donors. Study results and limitations: Analyses of presence and absence presupposed an approximately uniform sequencing depth across donors. Researchers catalogued approximately 160 TCR beta chains as cytomegalovirus-associated.

J was trimmed by 0 bases and V by 4 bases; bases with no gene match: 5. Germline V gene data show CDR1 as SGHDN and CDR2 as FVKESK. This CDR3 is built from 15 residues. Comments on this clone: Its antigen remains unknown.

Researchers ran the PCR with 60 Vbeta and 13 Jbeta primers. Clones were read by immunoSEQ multiplex PCR, and TCRdb kept only the in-frame ones, dropping some. The data hold approximately 100,000 clones, with around 60% observed a single time. The sequenced sample was PBMCs. The V gene is TRBV14, the J gene TRBJ2-7, with TRBD1 matching over 8 bases. The clonotype was recovered from a man under 40 in good health and CMV-seropositive. CDR3 in amino acids: CASSLVQGASYEQYF. The CDR3 region has the DNA TGTGCCAGCAGCCTGGTTCAGGGGGCCTCCTACGAGCAGTACTTC.